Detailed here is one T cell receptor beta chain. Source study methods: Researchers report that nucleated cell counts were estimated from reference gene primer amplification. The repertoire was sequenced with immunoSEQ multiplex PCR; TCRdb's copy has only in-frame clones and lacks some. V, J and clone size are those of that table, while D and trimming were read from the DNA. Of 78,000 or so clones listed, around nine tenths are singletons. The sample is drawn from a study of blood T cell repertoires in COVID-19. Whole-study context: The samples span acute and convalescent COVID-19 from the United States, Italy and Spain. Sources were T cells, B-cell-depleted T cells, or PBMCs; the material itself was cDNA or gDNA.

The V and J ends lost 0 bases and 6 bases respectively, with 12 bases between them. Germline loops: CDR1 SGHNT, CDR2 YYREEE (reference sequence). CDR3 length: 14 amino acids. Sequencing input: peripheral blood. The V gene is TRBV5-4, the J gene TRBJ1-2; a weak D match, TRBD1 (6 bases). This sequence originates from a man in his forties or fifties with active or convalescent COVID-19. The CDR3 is CASSLESRGDGYTF. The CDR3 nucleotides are TGTGCCAGCAGCTTGGAGTCCAGGGGAGATGGCTACACCTTC.